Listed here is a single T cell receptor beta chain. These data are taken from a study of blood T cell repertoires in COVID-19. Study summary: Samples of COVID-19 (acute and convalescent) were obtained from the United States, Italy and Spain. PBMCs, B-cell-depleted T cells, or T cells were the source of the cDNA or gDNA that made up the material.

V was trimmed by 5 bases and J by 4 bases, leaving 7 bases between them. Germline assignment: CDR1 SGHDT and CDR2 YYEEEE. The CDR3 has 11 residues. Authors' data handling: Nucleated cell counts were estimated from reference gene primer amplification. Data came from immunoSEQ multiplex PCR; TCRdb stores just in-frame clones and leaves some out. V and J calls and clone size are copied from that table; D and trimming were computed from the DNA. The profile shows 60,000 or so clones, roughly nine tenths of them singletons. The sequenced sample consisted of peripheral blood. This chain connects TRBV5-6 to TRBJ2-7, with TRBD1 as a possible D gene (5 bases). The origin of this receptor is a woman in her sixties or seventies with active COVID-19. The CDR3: CASRGVYEQYF. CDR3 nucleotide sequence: TGTGCCAGCAGAGGGGTATACGAGCAGTACTTC.